These T cell receptor beta chains were read from a single sample in a study of beta chain features in type 1 diabetes. TCRdb's table, derived via immunoSEQ multiplex PCR, lists solely in-frame clones and lacks some. Found here are about 330,000 clones, 11% of them singletons; the top ten hold about 0.015%. The sequenced sample was naive CD4+ T cells from blood. These receptors were collected from a woman between 25 and 40 years old in good health. CDR3s include the opening cysteine and the closing phenylalanine or tryptophan. The D gene is left open where the match is weak. Clone size is shown for a subset of rows, as once, few, many or a class of expanded clone.

size,J,D,V,DNA,CDR3
few,TRBJ2-3,-,TRBV2,TGTGCCAGCATCCCGGGACTCCTCACAGATACGCAGTATTTT,CASIPGLLTDTQYF
few,TRBJ2-5,TRBD1,TRBV29-1,TGCAGCGCTCCGCCGGGACAGTCTAGAGAGACCCAGTACTTC,CSAPPGQSRETQYF
-,TRBJ1-5,-,TRBV30,TGTGCCTGGAGTGCCGGGGGTAGCAATCAGCCCCAGCATTTT,CAWSAGGSNQPQHF
-,TRBJ1-1,-,TRBV28,TGTGCCAGCAGCACAAATACGGGGGGAACTGAAGCTTTCTTT,CASSTNTGGTEAFF
few,TRBJ2-1,TRBD2,TRBV9,TGTGCCAGCAGCGTCAGGAGCCTAGCGGACAATGAGCAGTTCTTC,CASSVRSLADNEQFF
few,TRBJ2-1,-,TRBV28,TGTGCCAGCTATCCTACAGGACGTAACTACAATGAGCAGTTCTTC,CASYPTGRNYNEQFF
-,TRBJ2-3,TRBD2,TRBV27,TGTGCCAGCAGCCCCCCCGGACTAGCGGGAGAAGATACGCAGTATTTT,CASSPPGLAGEDTQYF
few,TRBJ2-2,TRBD1,TRBV9,TGTGCCAGCAGCATCCGGACAGGCGGCGGGGAGCTGTTTTTT,CASSIRTGGGELFF
few,TRBJ2-5,-,TRBV29-1,TGCAGCGTGGACAAGGGGGGGCAAGAGACCCAGTACTTC,CSVDKGGQETQYF
few,TRBJ2-3,TRBD2,TRBV28,TGTGCCAGTTCCCCTAGCGGGAGGGGCACAGATACGCAGTATTTT,CASSPSGRGTDTQYF
-,TRBJ2-5,-,TRBV2,TGTGCCAGCAGTGGCGAGGGGGCGGGAATTGGAGAGACCCAGTACTTC,CASSGEGAGIGETQYF
-,TRBJ1-1,-,TRBV4-2,TGTGCCAGCAGCCAAGACTGTGAAGCTTTCTTT,CASSQDCEAFF
-,TRBJ2-1,TRBD2,TRBV19,TGTGCCAGTAGTATAGCCGCGCTGAGTTTGCGGGAGGGTGAGCAGTTCTTC,CASSIAALSLREGEQFF
few,TRBJ2-1,-,TRBV7-7,TGTGCTAGCAGCTTAGGCTACAGCGCGGGCAATGAGCAGTTCTTC,CASSLGYSAGNEQFF
-,TRBJ1-1,-,TRBV25-1,TGTGCCAGCAGTGTGAACAGGGTAAGGGACACTGAAGCTTTCTTT,CASSVNRVRDTEAFF
many,TRBJ2-5,-,TRBV4-3,TGCGCCAGCAGCCAAGATGCAGGAGGAGAGACCCAGTACTTC,CASSQDAGGETQYF